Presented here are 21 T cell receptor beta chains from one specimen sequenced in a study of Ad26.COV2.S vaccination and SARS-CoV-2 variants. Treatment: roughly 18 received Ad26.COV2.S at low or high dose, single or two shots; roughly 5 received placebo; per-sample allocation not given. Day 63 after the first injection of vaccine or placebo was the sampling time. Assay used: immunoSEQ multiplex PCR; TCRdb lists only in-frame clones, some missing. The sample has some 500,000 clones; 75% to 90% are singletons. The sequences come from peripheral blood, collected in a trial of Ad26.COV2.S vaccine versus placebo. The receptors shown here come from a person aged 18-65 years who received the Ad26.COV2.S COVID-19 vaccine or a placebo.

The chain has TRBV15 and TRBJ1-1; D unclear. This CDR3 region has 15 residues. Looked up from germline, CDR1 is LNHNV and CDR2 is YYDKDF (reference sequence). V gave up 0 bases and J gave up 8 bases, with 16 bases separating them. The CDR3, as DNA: TGTGCCACCAGCAGAGATCAAACATCCTCAAGAGAAGCTTTCTTT. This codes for CATSRDQTSSREAFF.

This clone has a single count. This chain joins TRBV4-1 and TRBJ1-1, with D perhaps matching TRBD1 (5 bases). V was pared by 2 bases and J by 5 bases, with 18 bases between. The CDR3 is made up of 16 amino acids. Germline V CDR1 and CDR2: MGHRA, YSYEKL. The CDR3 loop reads CASSQLGKEGMTEAFF. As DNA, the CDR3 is TGCGCCAGCAGCCAACTTGGAAAGGAGGGGATGACTGAAGCTTTCTTT.

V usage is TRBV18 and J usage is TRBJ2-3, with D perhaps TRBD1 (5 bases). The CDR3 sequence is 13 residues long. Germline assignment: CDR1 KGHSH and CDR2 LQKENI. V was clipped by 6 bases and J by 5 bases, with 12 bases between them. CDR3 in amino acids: CASSPRTGDTQYF. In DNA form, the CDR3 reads TGTGCCAGCTCCCCAAGAACAGGAGATACGCAGTATTTT.

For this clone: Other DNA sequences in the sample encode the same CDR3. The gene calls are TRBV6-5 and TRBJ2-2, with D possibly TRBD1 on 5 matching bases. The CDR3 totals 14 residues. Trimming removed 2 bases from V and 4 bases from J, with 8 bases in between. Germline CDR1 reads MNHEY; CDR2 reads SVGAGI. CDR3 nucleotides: TGTGCCAGCAGTTACGACAGTGGCACCGGGGAGCTGTTTTTT. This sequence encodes CASSYDSGTGELFF.

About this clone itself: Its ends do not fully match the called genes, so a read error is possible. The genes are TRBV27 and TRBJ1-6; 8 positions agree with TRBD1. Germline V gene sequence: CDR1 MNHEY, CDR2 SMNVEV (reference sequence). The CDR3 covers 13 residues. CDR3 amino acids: CTSADRERSPLHF. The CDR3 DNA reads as TGCACCTCGGCGGACAGGGAAAGATCACCCCTCCACTTT.

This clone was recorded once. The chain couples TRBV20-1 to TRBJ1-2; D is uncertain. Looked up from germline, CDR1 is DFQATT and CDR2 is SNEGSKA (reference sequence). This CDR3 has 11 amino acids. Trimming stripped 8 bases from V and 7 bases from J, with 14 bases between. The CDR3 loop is CSLLGSSGYTF. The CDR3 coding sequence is TGCAGTCTATTAGGATCCTCTGGCTACACCTTC.

CDR3 amino acids: CASSQDRRDYGYTF. The CDR3 coding sequence is TGCGCCAGCAGCCAAGACCGGCGGGACTATGGCTACACCTTC. J is TRBJ1-2 and V is TRBV4-3; D gene unclear. The V end lost 0 bases, the J end lost 3 bases, and 8 bases lay between the germline ends. The CDR3 extends over 14 amino acids. In germline, CDR1 is LGHNA, CDR2 YSLEER.

CDR3 residues: CATSRGVSGPFF. The CDR3 coding sequence is TGTGCCACCAGCAGAGGAGTATCTGGTCCGTTCTTC. The V call is TRBV15, the J call TRBJ2-1; D not certain. The CDR3 loop spans 12 amino acids. The germline gives CDR1 LNHNV, CDR2 YYDKDF (reference sequence). V lost 1 base and J 15 bases, leaving 13 bases between the germline ends. Combining the CDR3 with reference TRBV15 and TRBJ2-1 gives the whole variable domain DAMVIQNPRYQVTQFGKPVTLSCSQTLNHNVMYWYQQKSSQAPKLLFHYYDKDFNNEADTPDNFQSRRPNTSFCFLDIRSPGLGDTAMYLCATSRGVSGPFFGPGTRLTVL.

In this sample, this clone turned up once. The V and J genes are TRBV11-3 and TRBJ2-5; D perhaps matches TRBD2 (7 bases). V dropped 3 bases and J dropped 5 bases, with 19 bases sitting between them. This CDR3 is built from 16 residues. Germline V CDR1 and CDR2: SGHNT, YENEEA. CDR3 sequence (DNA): TGTGCCAGCAGCTTCTCCTATAGGGGGGGGCGGGAGACCCAGTACTTC. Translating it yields CASSFSYRGGRETQYF.

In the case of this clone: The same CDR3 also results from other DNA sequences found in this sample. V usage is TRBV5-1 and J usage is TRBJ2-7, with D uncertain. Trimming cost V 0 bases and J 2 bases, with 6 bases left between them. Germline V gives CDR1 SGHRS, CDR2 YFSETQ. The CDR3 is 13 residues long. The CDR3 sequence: CASSLGGTYEQYF. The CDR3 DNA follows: TGCGCCAGCAGCTTGGGGGGTACCTACGAGCAGTACTTC.

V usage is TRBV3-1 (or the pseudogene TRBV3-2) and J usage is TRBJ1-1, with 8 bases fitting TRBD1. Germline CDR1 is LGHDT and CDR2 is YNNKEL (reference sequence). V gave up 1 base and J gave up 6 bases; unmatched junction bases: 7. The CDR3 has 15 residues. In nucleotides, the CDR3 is TGTGCCAGCAGCCAAGCTGGACAGGGTCGGGCTGAAGCTTTCTTT. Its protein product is CASSQAGQGRAEAFF.

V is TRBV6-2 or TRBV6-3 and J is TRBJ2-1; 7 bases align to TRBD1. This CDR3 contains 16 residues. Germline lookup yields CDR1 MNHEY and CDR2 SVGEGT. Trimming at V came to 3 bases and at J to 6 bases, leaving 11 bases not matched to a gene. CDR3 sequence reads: CASSYPSIPGGNEQFF. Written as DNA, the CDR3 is TGTGCCAGCAGTTATCCTTCTATACCAGGGGGCAATGAGCAGTTCTTC.

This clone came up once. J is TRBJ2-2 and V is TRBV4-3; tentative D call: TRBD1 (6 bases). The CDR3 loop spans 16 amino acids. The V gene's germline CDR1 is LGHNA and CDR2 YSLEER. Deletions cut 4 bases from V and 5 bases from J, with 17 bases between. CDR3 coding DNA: TGCGCCAGCAGCCGATTGTCAGGGGAAGCAACCGGGGAGCTGTTTTTT. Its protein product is CASSRLSGEATGELFF.

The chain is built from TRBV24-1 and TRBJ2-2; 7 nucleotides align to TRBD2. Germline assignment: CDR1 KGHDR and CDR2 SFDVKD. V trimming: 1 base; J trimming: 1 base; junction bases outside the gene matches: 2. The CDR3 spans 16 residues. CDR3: CATSDFSGLNTGELFF. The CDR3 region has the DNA TGTGCCACCAGTGATTTTAGCGGGCTGAACACCGGGGAGCTGTTTTTT.

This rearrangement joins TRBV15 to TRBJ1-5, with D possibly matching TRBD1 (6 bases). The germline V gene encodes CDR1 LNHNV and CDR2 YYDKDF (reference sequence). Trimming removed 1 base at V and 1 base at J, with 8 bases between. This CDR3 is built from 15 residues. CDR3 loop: CATSRVQGSNQPQHF. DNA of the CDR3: TGTGCCACCAGCAGAGTGCAGGGGAGCAATCAGCCCCAGCATTTT.

CDR3 in DNA: TGTGCCAGCAGTCCCCAGGGGGGCGCCAGGGGGAACACTGAAGCTTTCTTT. Protein: CASSPQGGARGNTEAFF. The gene calls are TRBV7-9 and TRBJ1-1, with 7 bases lining up with TRBD1. There are 17 residues in the CDR3. J lost 1 base, V lost 6 bases, and 14 bases had no gene match. The germline V gene encodes CDR1 SEHNR and CDR2 FQNEAQ (reference sequence).

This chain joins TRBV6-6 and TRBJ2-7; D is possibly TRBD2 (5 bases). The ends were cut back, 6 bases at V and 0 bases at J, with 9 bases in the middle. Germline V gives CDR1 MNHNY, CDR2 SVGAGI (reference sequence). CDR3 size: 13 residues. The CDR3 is CASSRTDSYEQYV. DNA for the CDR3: TGTGCCAGCAGCCGGACTGACTCCTACGAGCAGTACGTC.

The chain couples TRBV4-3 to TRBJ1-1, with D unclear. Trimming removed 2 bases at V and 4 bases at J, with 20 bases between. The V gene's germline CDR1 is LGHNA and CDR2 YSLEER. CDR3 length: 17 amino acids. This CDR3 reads CASSQLLGSPLGTEAFF. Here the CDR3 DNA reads TGCGCCAGCAGCCAACTTCTAGGAAGCCCCCTGGGCACTGAAGCTTTCTTT.

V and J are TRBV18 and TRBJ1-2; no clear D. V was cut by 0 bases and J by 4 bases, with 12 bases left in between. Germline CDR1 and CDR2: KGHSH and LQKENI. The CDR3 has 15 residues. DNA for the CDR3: TGTGCCAGCTCACCACCATCGTCAGCGACCTATGGCTACACCTTC. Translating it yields CASSPPSSATYGYTF.

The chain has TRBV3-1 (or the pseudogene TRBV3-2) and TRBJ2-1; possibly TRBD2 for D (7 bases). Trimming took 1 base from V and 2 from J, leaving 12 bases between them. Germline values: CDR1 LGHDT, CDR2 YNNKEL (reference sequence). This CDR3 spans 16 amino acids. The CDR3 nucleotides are TGTGCCAGCAGCCAAGGAGGCGGGGGCGCCTACAATGAGCAGTTCTTC. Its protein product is CASSQGGGGAYNEQFF.

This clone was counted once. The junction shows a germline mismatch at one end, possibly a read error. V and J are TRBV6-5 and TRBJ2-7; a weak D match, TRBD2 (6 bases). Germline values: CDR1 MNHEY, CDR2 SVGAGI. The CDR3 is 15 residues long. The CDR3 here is CASRYWGESSYEQYF. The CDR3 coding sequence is TGTGCCAGCAGATACTGGGGGGAATCCTCCTACGAGCAGTACTTC.